The T cell receptor beta chain described here comes from a study of T-cell reconstitution after alpha-beta-depleted transplantation in children. Study-level findings and limits: Alpha-beta T cells present about two months after transplant were reported to originate from several hundred expanded graft clones. Some patients' high day-60 TCRbeta diversity was attributed to recipient cells surviving conditioning. Newly produced T cells mostly accounted for T-cell counts and diversity one year post-transplant.

Molecular barcoding with unique molecular identifiers was used for the TCRbeta library. TCRdb processed the PCR reads anew with MiXCR; each CDR3 protein has one entry. Here the sample spans hundreds of thousands of distinct CDR3 sequences, approximately 14% being singletons. CDR3 length: 17 residues. V was trimmed by 0 bases and J by 5 bases, leaving 23 bases between them. CDR1 is DFQATT, CDR2 SNEGSKA, per germline (reference sequence). As to this clonotype: Its antigen is not known.

The sequencing used PBMCs, collected before TCRalphabeta/CD19-depleted stem cell transplant. The origin of this receptor is a girl aged 2-10 years with congenital amegakaryocytic thrombocytopenia, due to receive a stem cell transplant. The chain has TRBV20-1 and TRBJ2-7; weak D call: TRBD2 (5 bases). The CDR3 here is CSARDLSRAGGADEQYF. The CDR3 nucleotides are TGCAGTGCTAGAGATCTTTCGCGCGCCGGAGGTGCGGACGAGCAGTACTTC.